Listed below are T cell receptor beta chains from one sample, sequenced in a study of blood T cell repertoires in COVID-19. Method: immunoSEQ multiplex PCR; TCRdb's copy keeps in-frame clones and lacks some. The profile shows roughly 140,000 clones, approximately 85% of them singletons. Source material: peripheral blood. The receptor set was obtained from a man aged 70 or older with acute or convalescent COVID-19. Each CDR3 is given with its conserved first and last residue. Fields, in order: CDR3 protein, CDR3 DNA, D gene, CDR3 length, clone size, V gene, J gene. The D gene is left open where the match is weak. Part of the rows lack a size; the others show once, few, many or a class for expanded clones.

CDR3: CASSQDVLAGNTGELFF; DNA: TGTGCCAGCAGCCAAGATGTACTAGCGGGGAACACCGGGGAGCTGTTTTTT; D: TRBD2; length: 17; size: .; V: TRBV14; J: TRBJ2-2
CDR3: CASSAGGDTQYF; DNA: TGTGCCAGCAGTGCGGGTGGAGATACGCAGTATTTT; D: .; length: 12; size: few; V: TRBV6-4; J: TRBJ2-3
CDR3: CAWTYGNVNQPQHF; DNA: TGTGCCTGGACGTACGGGAATGTAAATCAGCCCCAGCATTTT; D: .; length: 14; size: .; V: TRBV30; J: TRBJ1-5
CDR3: CASTKSTGSGYTF; DNA: TGTGCCAGCACCAAATCGACAGGGTCTGGCTACACCTTC; D: TRBD1; length: 13; size: .; V: TRBV6-5; J: TRBJ1-2
CDR3: CASKGGIGLNEQFF; DNA: TGTGCCAGCAAAGGGGGAATAGGTCTGAATGAGCAGTTCTTC; D: .; length: 14; size: .; V: TRBV27; J: TRBJ2-1
CDR3: CASSTGEKLFF; DNA: TGTGCCAGCTCTACGGGAGAAAAACTGTTTTTT; D: .; length: 11; size: .; V: TRBV12-3/TRBV12-4; J: TRBJ1-4
CDR3: CASSLSRTGLEAFF; DNA: TGTGCCAGCAGTTTATCGAGGACAGGCCTTGAAGCTTTCTTT; D: TRBD1; length: 14; size: .; V: TRBV27; J: TRBJ1-1
CDR3: CASSLRTGGPDTQYF; DNA: TGTGCCAGCAGCTTGCGGACAGGGGGTCCAGATACGCAGTATTTT; D: TRBD1; length: 15; size: .; V: TRBV7-2; J: TRBJ2-3
CDR3: CAIVPGQGAGDTQYF; DNA: TGTGCCATCGTCCCGGGACAGGGGGCAGGGGATACGCAGTATTTT; D: TRBD1; length: 15; size: .; V: TRBV2; J: TRBJ2-3
CDR3: CASSWTGTSGGTDTQYF; DNA: TGCGCCAGCAGCTGGACCGGGACTAGCGGGGGCACAGATACGCAGTATTTT; D: TRBD2; length: 17; size: .; V: TRBV5-1; J: TRBJ2-3
CDR3: CASSRQGPNTEAFF; DNA: TGCGCCAGCAGCCGACAGGGCCCGAACACTGAAGCTTTCTTT; D: TRBD1; length: 14; size: .; V: TRBV5-1; J: TRBJ1-1
CDR3: CASSQGSPGQGHQPQHF; DNA: TGCGCCAGCAGCCAAGGTAGTCCGGGACAGGGGCATCAGCCCCAGCATTTT; D: TRBD1; length: 17; size: .; V: TRBV4-1; J: TRBJ1-5
CDR3: CASSPGPQETQYF; DNA: TGTGCCAGCAGCCCAGGGCCCCAAGAGACCCAGTACTTC; D: .; length: 13; size: .; V: TRBV7-3; J: TRBJ2-5
CDR3: CASSGKEDRGHEQYF; DNA: TGTGCCAGTAGTGGAAAGGAGGACAGGGGCCACGAGCAGTACTTC; D: TRBD1; length: 15; size: .; V: TRBV19; J: TRBJ2-7
CDR3: CSSKDAGEGYTF; DNA: TGCAGCTCCAAGGACGCAGGGGAAGGCTACACCTTC; D: .; length: 12; size: few; V: TRBV29-1; J: TRBJ1-2
CDR3: CASSEGGRGQEKLFF; DNA: TGCGCCAGCAGTGAAGGAGGCAGGGGGCAAGAAAAACTGTTTTTT; D: TRBD1; length: 15; size: .; V: TRBV5-1; J: TRBJ1-4
CDR3: CASSLQPQNTEAFF; DNA: TGCGCCAGCAGCTTACAGCCTCAGAACACTGAAGCTTTCTTT; D: .; length: 14; size: .; V: TRBV5-1; J: TRBJ1-1
CDR3: CASSTSDNSGNTIYF; DNA: TGTGCCAGTAGTACTTCGGACAACTCTGGAAACACCATATATTTT; D: .; length: 15; size: once; V: TRBV19; J: TRBJ1-3
CDR3: CASSLARQGLEGYTF; DNA: TGTGCCAGCAGTTTGGCACGACAGGGCCTAGAAGGCTACACCTTC; D: TRBD1; length: 15; size: .; V: TRBV6-5; J: TRBJ1-2
CDR3: CASGLSTGTGDNEQFF; DNA: TGTGCTAGTGGTTTGAGTACTGGGACAGGGGACAATGAGCAGTTCTTC; D: TRBD1; length: 16; size: once; V: TRBV12-5; J: TRBJ2-1
CDR3: CASSRPSGQGYEQYF; DNA: TGTGCCAGCAGCCGTCCATCGGGACAGGGCTACGAGCAGTACTTC; D: TRBD1; length: 15; size: .; V: TRBV28; J: TRBJ2-7
CDR3: CASTRTGTYGYTF; DNA: TGTGCCAGCACCCGGACAGGAACCTATGGCTACACCTTC; D: TRBD1; length: 13; size: .; V: TRBV4-2; J: TRBJ1-2
CDR3: CASVTGPANTGELFF; DNA: TGTGCCAGTGTGACAGGGCCTGCGAACACCGGGGAGCTGTTTTTT; D: TRBD1; length: 15; size: .; V: TRBV6-5; J: TRBJ2-2
CDR3: CASKADRGGYTF; DNA: TGTGCCAGTAAAGCAGACAGGGGCGGCTACACCTTC; D: TRBD1; length: 12; size: .; V: TRBV19; J: TRBJ1-2
CDR3: CASSQIPPPEKLFF; DNA: TGTGCCAGCAGCCAGATCCCTCCCCCTGAAAAACTGTTTTTT; D: .; length: 14; size: .; V: TRBV28; J: TRBJ1-4
CDR3: CASSRSRTGPATNEKLFF; DNA: TGTGCCAGCAGCAGATCCCGGACAGGACCTGCAACTAATGAAAAACTGTTTTTT; D: TRBD1; length: 18; size: .; V: TRBV7-8; J: TRBJ1-4
CDR3: CASSYGGGSNEQFF; DNA: TGTGCCAGCAGTTACGGTGGCGGGAGTAACGAGCAGTTCTTC; D: TRBD2; length: 14; size: .; V: TRBV6-5; J: TRBJ2-1
CDR3: CASSPGGKGYGYTF; DNA: TGTGCCAGCAGCCCGGGGGGCAAAGGGTATGGCTACACCTTC; D: .; length: 14; size: .; V: TRBV11-2; J: TRBJ1-2
CDR3: CASSSPLEAASGANVLTF; DNA: TGTGCCAGCAGTTCTCCGTTGGAGGCTGCCTCTGGGGCCAACGTCCTGACTTTC; D: .; length: 18; size: .; V: TRBV6-2/TRBV6-3; J: TRBJ2-6
CDR3: CASRQREGDNEQFF; DNA: TGTGCCAGCCGCCAGCGGGAGGGCGATAATGAGCAGTTCTTC; D: TRBD2; length: 14; size: .; V: TRBV28; J: TRBJ2-1
CDR3: CASSPQDRGPSGNTIYF; DNA: TGTGCCAGCAGTCCCCAGGACAGGGGGCCATCTGGAAACACCATATATTTT; D: TRBD1; length: 17; size: .; V: TRBV28; J: TRBJ1-3
CDR3: CASSQGFGQPQHF; DNA: TGTGCCAGCAGCCAGGGGTTCGGCCAGCCCCAGCATTTT; D: .; length: 13; size: .; V: TRBV6-5; J: TRBJ1-5
CDR3: CASSYSGGSNYGYTF; DNA: TGTGCCAGCAGTTACTCGGGGGGAAGTAACTATGGCTACACCTTC; D: .; length: 15; size: .; V: TRBV6-5; J: TRBJ1-2
CDR3: CASSKGQGAIAETQYF; DNA: TGCGCCAGCAGCAAGGGACAGGGGGCAATCGCTGAGACCCAGTACTTC; D: TRBD1; length: 16; size: .; V: TRBV5-1; J: TRBJ2-5
CDR3: CASSLVQGPDTQYF; DNA: TGTGCCAGCAGCTTAGTGCAGGGGCCAGATACGCAGTATTTT; D: .; length: 14; size: .; V: TRBV7-8; J: TRBJ2-3
CDR3: CASSPDRDQPQHF; DNA: TGTGCCAGCAGCCCAGACAGGGACCAGCCCCAGCATTTT; D: TRBD1; length: 13; size: .; V: TRBV7-6; J: TRBJ1-5
CDR3: CATSAPINPGELFF; DNA: TGTGCCACCAGTGCGCCTATCAATCCCGGGGAGCTGTTTTTT; D: .; length: 14; size: .; V: TRBV24-1; J: TRBJ2-2